The entry below gives a single TCR beta chain sequence along with its context. The antigen is undetermined. The data were taken from a study of vaccination and CD4 T cells after COVID-19. Study in general: The convalescent population consisted of six males and four females, two of whom were of Hispanic ethnicity. Drawing of post-COVID samples took place a median 101 days after diagnosis (range 35 to 161).

The assay that was used to sequence DNA from cultured CD4+ T cells was the Oncomine TCR Beta short-read assay. TCRdb used MiXCR to reprocess the PCR reads, holding one entry per CDR3 protein. The data show about 7,000 distinct CDR3 sequences, roughly 40% seen once. Treatment here: approximately 9-day PBMC culture with coronavirus spike peptide pools or control peptides (ViraFEST assay). Before the COVID-19 pandemic (2011-2018), CD4+ T cells were obtained from the unexposed donor. The study, taken as a whole, reports: Data came from relatively few convalescent patients and lacked early post-infection timepoints.

This TCR came from a human donor in good health. The sequencing sample was made of CD4+ T cells from blood, cultured in vitro.

The CDR3 sequence: CSASGPPAEAFF. CDR3 in DNA: TGCAGTGCTTCGGGTCCCCCGGCTGAAGCTTTCTTT. The chain uses TRBV20-1 and TRBJ1-1; D is uncertain. In germline, CDR1 is DFQATT, CDR2 SNEGSKA (reference sequence). V lost 5 bases and J 6 bases, leaving 13 bases between the germline ends. The CDR3 totals 12 residues.